Shown below are 2 T cell receptor beta chains from a single sample sequenced in a study of cytomegalovirus exposure and HLA in healthy donors. The PCR had 60 Vbeta and 13 Jbeta primers. Sequencing used immunoSEQ multiplex PCR; TCRdb keeps in-frame clones, though not all of them. The table has more than 100,000 clones, 50% to 80% seen once. The material sequenced was PBMCs. These receptors all stem from a woman in her thirties or forties in good health and CMV-seropositive.

This sequence joins TRBV12-2 and TRBJ2-5; the D segment call TRBD2 is taken from the table without a DNA check. TRBV12-2 is a pseudogene locus. The CDR3 extends over 16 amino acids. The CDR3 spells CASPHARGRAGETQYF. As DNA, the CDR3 is TGTGCAAGTCCCCACGCCCGCGGGCGGGCGGGAGAGACCCAGTACTTC.

This chain joins TRBV7-6 and TRBJ2-1; D possibly corresponds to TRBD1 (6 bases). This CDR3 is 14 amino acids long. V lost 5 bases and J lost 8, with 16 bases in between. The germline V gene encodes CDR1 SGHVS and CDR2 FNYEAQ. The CDR3 DNA sequence: TGTGCCAGCAGCCGTCCAACAGGGAATGATGAGCAGTTCTTC. As protein: CASSRPTGNDEQFF.